The 23 T cell receptor beta chains below come from one sample, sequenced in a study of healthy donors' naive CD4 and CD8 T cells. Each TCR library used 500 ng of total RNA and a linear amplification protocol. TCRdb fed the reads into MiXCR, producing one record per CDR3 protein. The data show around 200,000 distinct CDR3 sequences, with around 74% seen just once and 2% to 2.5% held by the top ten. Sequencing input: naive CD4+ and CD8+ T cells sorted from blood, pooled from several donors. These receptors came from a pool of human donors in good health; the sample pools cells from several healthy donors.

This clonotype has more than one count but fewer than ten. The chain recombines TRBV27 with TRBJ2-1, with 9 bases identical to TRBD2. This CDR3 is built from 16 residues. V shed 3 bases and J 1 base; nucleotides not matched to a gene: 4. The germline V gene has CDR1 MNHEY and CDR2 SMNVEV (reference sequence). CDR3 in DNA: TGTGCCAGCAGTTTCCTAGCGGGAAGGTCCTACAATGAGCAGTTCTTC. This sequence encodes CASSFLAGRSYNEQFF.

This clonotype was picked up a small number of times. The chain couples TRBV11-1 to TRBJ2-1; 9 bases fit TRBD1. V lost 2 bases and J lost 9; bases outside the gene matches: 11. Germline-derived CDR1 and CDR2 are SGHAT and FQDESV (reference sequence). CDR3 size: 16 residues. DNA of the CDR3: TGTGCCAGCAGCTTACTTCCGGGACAGGGTGGAGGTGAGCAGTTCTTC. It translates to CASSLLPGQGGGEQFF. Together with reference TRBV11-1 and TRBJ2-1, the CDR3 gives the full variable domain: EAEVAQSPRYKITEKSQAVAFWCDPISGHATLYWYRQILGQGPELLVQFQDESVVDDSQLPKDRFSAERLKGVDSTLKIQPAELGDSAMYLCASSLLPGQGGGEQFFGPGTRLTVL.

The chain carries TRBV29-1 and TRBJ1-2, with unresolved D. Trimming stripped 3 bases from V and 4 bases from J, with 9 bases between. This CDR3 has 12 residues. Germline-derived CDR1 and CDR2 are SQVTM and ANQGSEA. The CDR3 DNA reads TGCAGCGTTGACAGGTTTACCTATGGCTACACCTTC. It codes for CSVDRFTYGYTF.

This chain connects TRBV20-1 to TRBJ1-3; no firm D call. V shed 1 base and J shed 0 bases, with 13 bases lying between them. Germline CDR1 DFQATT, CDR2 SNEGSKA (reference sequence). This CDR3 is built from 16 residues. The CDR3 is CSARGPPRHSGNTIYF. The CDR3 coding sequence is TGCAGTGCTAGAGGTCCCCCGAGGCACTCTGGAAACACCATATATTTT.

The chain has TRBV25-1 and TRBJ2-1; D is ambiguous. The CDR3 contains 14 residues. Germline CDR1 and CDR2: MGHDK and SYGVNS. V shed 1 base and J shed 3 bases, with 7 bases lying between them. CDR3 coding DNA: TGTGCCAGCAGTGAATCGAACAGCTACAATGAGCAGTTCTTC. This gives the protein CASSESNSYNEQFF.

This clonotype was recorded a few times. The V call is TRBV27, the J call TRBJ2-1, with D perhaps TRBD2 (7 bases). Germline lookup yields CDR1 MNHEY and CDR2 SMNVEV (reference sequence). This CDR3 is built from 15 residues. V was cut by 2 bases and J by 5 bases, with 13 bases left in between. The CDR3 region has the DNA TGTGCCAGCAGTTTAATGGCGGGGGCGGACAATGAGCAGTTCTTC. Translation: CASSLMAGADNEQFF.

The genes are TRBV19 and TRBJ1-6; D gene ambiguous. Per germline, CDR1 LNHDA and CDR2 SQIVND (reference sequence). Trimming pared 6 bases from V and 9 bases from J, leaving 12 bases between. This CDR3 is 13 amino acids long. CDR3 amino acids: CASRNGAGSPLHF. The CDR3 coding sequence is TGTGCCAGTAGGAACGGTGCCGGTTCACCCCTCCACTTT.

The chain has TRBV18 and TRBJ2-2; no firm D call. There are 16 residues in the CDR3. Deletions cut 0 bases from V and 1 base from J, with 9 bases between. Germline CDR1 is KGHSH and CDR2 is LQKENI. CDR3: CASSPPWAMNTGELFF. The DNA for the CDR3 is TGTGCCAGCTCACCACCTTGGGCCATGAACACCGGGGAGCTGTTTTTT. Complete variable domain (other parts from reference TRBV18 and TRBJ2-2): NAGVMQNPRHLVRRRGQEARLRCSPMKGHSHVYWYRQLPEEGLKFMVYLQKENIIDESGMPKERFSAEFPKEGPSILRIQQVVRGDSAAYFCASSPPWAMNTGELFFGEGSRLTVL.

This chain links TRBV18 with TRBJ1-1; D is unresolved. This CDR3 is 14 amino acids long. The V gene's germline CDR1 is KGHSH and CDR2 LQKENI. Trimming removed 4 bases from V and 3 bases from J, with 12 bases in between. The CDR3 here is CASSRATGDTEAFF. The CDR3, as DNA: TGTGCCAGCTCACGGGCGACGGGAGACACTGAAGCTTTCTTT.

V gene TRBV29-1 combines with J gene TRBJ2-7; D unresolved. CDR1 and CDR2 from the germline V gene are SQVTM and ANQGSEA. Trimming took 4 bases from V and 5 from J, leaving 6 bases between them. The CDR3 loop spans 10 amino acids. CDR3 loop: CSVAGNEQYF. CDR3 DNA: TGCAGCGTTGCCGGTAACGAGCAGTACTTC.

The V and J genes are TRBV29-1 and TRBJ2-7, with D perhaps matching TRBD1 (6 bases). V lost 0 bases and J 0 bases, leaving 12 bases between the germline ends. This CDR3 contains 15 residues. Germline assignment: CDR1 SQVTM and CDR2 ANQGSEA. CDR3 coding DNA: TGCAGCGTTGAAGATGGAGAGGACAGCTCCTACGAGCAGTACTTC. This codes for CSVEDGEDSSYEQYF.

J is TRBJ2-1 and V is TRBV5-5, with 7 bases aligning to TRBD2. The J segment lost 4 bases and the V segment lost 6 bases, leaving 10 bases of the junction unmatched. Germline V CDR1 and CDR2: SGHKS, YYEKEE (reference sequence). This CDR3 spans 15 amino acids. CDR3 in DNA: TGTGCCAGCACCCATGGACTAGTTCTGTACAATGAGCAGTTCTTC. Its protein product is CASTHGLVLYNEQFF.

This chain joins TRBV18 and TRBJ2-1; 7 positions match TRBD2. CDR3 size: 16 residues. Looked up from germline, CDR1 is KGHSH and CDR2 is LQKENI. V lost 1 base to trimming and J lost 2 bases; unmatched junction nucleotides: 5. The CDR3 nucleotides are TGTGCCAGCTCACCACAGCGGGGAATGGCCTACAATGAGCAGTTCTTC. Protein: CASSPQRGMAYNEQFF.

This rearrangement joins TRBV27 to TRBJ2-1; no clear D. Deletions cut 3 bases from V and 6 bases from J, with 9 bases between. Germline CDR1 MNHEY, CDR2 SMNVEV (reference sequence). CDR3 length equals 13 residues. The CDR3 DNA reads TGTGCCAGCAGTTTTGGTCAGTTCAATGAGCAGTTCTTC. Protein sequence: CASSFGQFNEQFF.

The chain employs TRBV6-2 or TRBV6-3 and TRBJ1-5; no clear D gene. The CDR3 sequence is 15 residues long. Trimming left V 0 bases short and J 1 base short, with 7 bases between. CDR1 and CDR2 from the germline V gene are MNHEY and SVGEGT. CDR3 sequence reads: CASSYSGASNQPQHF. In DNA, the CDR3 is TGTGCCAGCAGTTACTCAGGTGCCAGCAATCAGCCCCAGCATTTT.

This chain joins TRBV6-2 or TRBV6-3 and TRBJ2-3; 8 bases line up with TRBD2. The CDR3 has 16 amino acids. Germline CDR1 is MNHEY and CDR2 is SVGEGT. V lost 6 bases to trimming and J lost 7 bases; unmatched junction nucleotides: 15. CDR3 region: CASSIGPAGDGYTQYF. CDR3 in DNA: TGTGCCAGCAGCATTGGGCCAGCGGGAGATGGATATACGCAGTATTTT.

The chain has TRBV6-5 and TRBJ2-1, with D uncertain. Per the germline V gene, CDR1 is MNHEY and CDR2 is SVGAGI. Trimming removed 6 bases at V and 3 bases at J, with 12 bases between. CDR3 size: 14 residues. DNA for the CDR3: TGTGCCAGCAGCCGGCTCCCGGGCTACAATGAGCAGTTCTTC. Its translation: CASSRLPGYNEQFF.

This chain joins TRBV6-2 or TRBV6-3 and TRBJ2-5; TRBD2 is a possible D gene (5 bases). The CDR3 covers 15 residues. CDR1 and CDR2 (germline): MNHEY, SVGEGT. V was pared by 5 bases and J by 0 bases, with 13 bases between. In nucleotides, the CDR3 is TGTGCCAGCAGTCCGGCGGGCCATTACCAAGAGACCCAGTACTTC. Translation: CASSPAGHYQETQYF.

This chain links TRBV29-1 with TRBJ2-3, with D unresolved. Germline V gene lookup returns CDR1 SQVTM and CDR2 ANQGSEA. V gave up 1 base and J gave up 0 bases, with 8 bases separating them. The CDR3 is made up of 14 amino acids. CDR3 amino acids: CSVEVQTSTDTQYF. The CDR3 DNA is TGCAGCGTTGAAGTACAGACTAGCACAGATACGCAGTATTTT.

V is TRBV6-5 and J is TRBJ1-2; 8 nucleotides align to TRBD1. Germline V gene sequence: CDR1 MNHEY, CDR2 SVGAGI. V lost 4 bases to trimming and J lost 8 bases; unmatched junction nucleotides: 9. CDR3 length equals 14 residues. CDR3 nucleotide sequence: TGTGCCAGCAGTTCCTCCGGGACAGGCCAGGGCTACACCTTC. Translated: CASSSSGTGQGYTF.

The chain joins TRBV29-1 to TRBJ2-1, with D uncertain. Germline lookup yields CDR1 SQVTM and CDR2 ANQGSEA. Trimming shortened V by 0 bases and J by 4 bases, and 10 bases separated the two germline ends. CDR3 length: 14 residues. In nucleotides, the CDR3 is TGCAGCGTTGAAGAGGCAGGAAAGTACAATGAGCAGTTCTTC. It encodes CSVEEAGKYNEQFF.

This chain joins TRBV29-1 and TRBJ2-2; 9 bases fit TRBD2. Germline-derived CDR1 and CDR2 are SQVTM and ANQGSEA. The ends lost 7 bases at V and 1 base at J; junction bases unmatched: 7. The CDR3 extends over 15 amino acids. The DNA of the CDR3 is TGCAGCGGCTTAGCGGGGGACGTGAACACCGGGGAGCTGTTTTTT. Encoded protein: CSGLAGDVNTGELFF.

The genes are TRBV30 and TRBJ2-3, with D perhaps assigned TRBD1 or TRBD2 (5 bases each). Trimming took 7 bases from V and 0 from J, leaving 14 bases between them. CDR1 and CDR2 from the germline V gene are GTSNPN and SVGIG (reference sequence). The CDR3 totals 14 residues. The CDR3 loop reads CAYRPGPSTDTQYF. Written as DNA, the CDR3 is TGTGCCTACCGACCGGGACCAAGCACAGATACGCAGTATTTT.